The sequence of this T cell receptor (beta chain) was determined in a study of blood T cell repertoires in COVID-19. Study summary: Donors in the United States, Italy and Spain gave samples during acute or convalescent COVID-19. T cells, B-cell-depleted T cells, or PBMCs supplied cDNA or gDNA.

Participant age was roughly 18 to 90 years, and participants resided in fewer than 30 US areas. The CDR3 covers 13 residues. Deletions cut 3 bases from V and 0 bases from J, with 6 bases between. Germline V gene lookup returns CDR1 LGHNA and CDR2 YSLEER. Authors' data handling: For nucleated cells, counts were estimated from reference gene primer amplification. Assay: immunoSEQ multiplex PCR; the TCRdb copy retains only in-frame clones and omits some. V and J calls and clone size follow that table, whereas D and trimming were derived from the DNA. The sample consists of more than 250,000 clones, nearly 90% of them appearing once.

Sequencing was performed on PBMCs or T cells enriched from blood (not recorded which). This chain uses TRBV4-3 with TRBJ2-7; D is unresolved. The receptor's source is a young woman who had recovered from COVID-19. The CDR3 nucleotides read TGCGCCAGCAGCCAGACAAGCTCCTACGAGCAGTACTTC. As protein: CASSQTSSYEQYF.